A single sample is the source of the 15 T cell receptor beta chains below, sequenced in a study of beta chain features in type 1 diabetes. The entirety of the isolated RNA underwent reverse transcription, so expressed TCRB transcripts were sequenced. Method: immunoSEQ multiplex PCR; TCRdb's copy keeps in-frame clones and lacks some. The sample yields under 550,000 clones, about 10% seen once. Sequenced material: naive CD4+ T cells from blood. These TCRs come from a woman under 30 in good health.

This clone came up a few times. The V and J genes are TRBV6-6 and TRBJ2-2, with D possibly being TRBD2 (6 bases). V lost 5 bases to trimming and J lost 0 bases, with 10 bases between them. This CDR3 is 15 amino acids long. CDR1 and CDR2 from the germline V gene are MNHNY and SVGAGI (reference sequence). CDR3 sequence (DNA): TGTGCCAGCAGTGATCCGGGGGCGAACACCGGGGAGCTGTTTTTT. Translated: CASSDPGANTGELFF.

In this sample, this clone turned up once. The chain combines TRBV29-1 with TRBJ1-2; D remains ambiguous. Germline-derived CDR1 and CDR2 are SQVTM and ANQGSEA. V was pared by 3 bases and J by 2 bases, with 16 bases between. The CDR3 extends over 15 amino acids. The CDR3 region has the DNA TGCAGCGTTGATCTTGGGTTTGGTGCCAACTATGGCTACACCTTC. Protein sequence: CSVDLGFGANYGYTF.

The rearrangement links TRBV7-9 to TRBJ2-1, with D unresolved. Trimming took 5 bases from V and 9 from J, leaving 8 bases between them. This CDR3 has 11 residues. Germline values: CDR1 SEHNR, CDR2 FQNEAQ (reference sequence). The CDR3 DNA reads as TGTGCCAGCAGCCCCGCCATTGAGCAGTTCTTC. It is translated as CASSPAIEQFF.

This chain links TRBV7-2 with TRBJ2-1; 12 nucleotides agree with TRBD2. Trimming cost V 1 base and J 7 bases; bases outside gene matches: 5. There are 16 residues in the CDR3. The germline V gene has CDR1 SGHTA and CDR2 FQGNSA. The CDR3 loop reads CASSLVPSGGANEQFF. CDR3 DNA: TGTGCCAGCAGCTTAGTGCCTAGCGGGGGGGCGAATGAGCAGTTCTTC.

This chain's CDR3 is CASRDYTEAFF. The CDR3 coding sequence is TGTGCCAGCAGGGATTACACTGAAGCTTTCTTT. This chain links TRBV6-6 with TRBJ1-1; D is undetermined. The V and J ends lost 6 bases and 3 bases respectively, with 5 bases between them. CDR1 is MNHNY and CDR2 is SVGAGI in the germline V gene (reference sequence). The CDR3 totals 11 residues.

This clone was seen a handful of times. The chain carries TRBV5-6 and TRBJ2-5; 8 bases fit TRBD1. V dropped 3 bases and J dropped 2; count of bases not matched to a gene: 9. The CDR3 is 16 amino acids. CDR1 SGHDT and CDR2 YYEEEE come from the germline V gene. The CDR3 sequence: CASSYQGATAQETQYF. The CDR3 coding sequence is TGTGCCAGCAGCTATCAGGGGGCGACGGCACAAGAGACCCAGTACTTC.

This clone was detected only a few times. The genes are TRBV13 and TRBJ2-7; 7 bases are shared with TRBD1. V dropped 5 bases and J dropped 1; count of bases not matched to a gene: 8. The CDR3 consists of 15 residues. Per germline, CDR1 PRHDT and CDR2 FYEKMQ (reference sequence). DNA for the CDR3: TGTGCCAGCAGCCATTCGACAGGGCCGTCCTACGAGCAGTACGTC. The encoded protein is CASSHSTGPSYEQYV.

The gene calls are TRBV4-2 and TRBJ2-6; D gene unclear. The CDR3 totals 16 residues. Germline assignment: CDR1 LGHNA and CDR2 YNFKEQ. V shed 8 bases and J shed 4 bases, with 18 bases lying between them. This CDR3 is CASQEKSLDGANVLTF. In nucleotides, the CDR3 is TGTGCCAGCCAGGAGAAAAGTCTAGACGGGGCCAACGTCCTGACTTTC.

This chain uses TRBV7-9 with TRBJ2-5, with D tentatively TRBD2 (6 bases). The V end was cut by 3 bases, the J end by 3 bases, with 14 bases between. The CDR3 loop spans 15 amino acids. Germline V CDR1 and CDR2: SEHNR, FQNEAQ (reference sequence). CDR3 residues: CASSFSGPVKETQYF. The CDR3 DNA reads TGTGCCAGCAGCTTTAGCGGCCCCGTTAAAGAGACCCAGTACTTC.

This clone occurred a few times. CDR3 DNA sequence: TGTGCCAGCAGCCAGGCGGGGGAGACCCAGTACTTC. Translation gives CASSQAGETQYF. The chain links TRBV27 to TRBJ2-5; D might be TRBD2 (6 bases). Germline assignment: CDR1 MNHEY and CDR2 SMNVEV (reference sequence). V was shortened by 6 bases and J by 5 bases, with 10 bases between the two germline ends. This CDR3 has 12 amino acids.

The V gene is TRBV25-1, the J gene TRBJ1-1, with TRBD1 identical over 9 bases. The CDR3 has 17 residues. Trimming took 4 bases from V and 1 from J; bases not matched to a gene: 10. Germline V gene sequence: CDR1 MGHDK, CDR2 SYGVNS. The CDR3 loop reads CASSGGGQGGWNTEAFF. The CDR3, as DNA: TGTGCCAGCAGTGGAGGGGGACAGGGAGGGTGGAACACTGAAGCTTTCTTT. Full variable domain (outside the CDR3, taken from reference TRBV25-1 and TRBJ1-1): EADIYQTPRYLVIGTGKKITLECSQTMGHDKMYWYQQDPGMELHLIHYSYGVNSTEKGDLSSESTVSRIRTEHFPLTLESARPSHTSQYLCASSGGGQGGWNTEAFFGQGTRLTVV.

The chain uses TRBV7-8 and TRBJ1-5; D unclear. V shed 2 bases and J shed 2 bases, with 13 bases lying between them. Germline values: CDR1 SGHVS, CDR2 FQNEAQ. The CDR3 extends over 16 amino acids. DNA for the CDR3: TGTGCCAGCAGCTTAACGGCGGGAGGAGGCAATCAGCCCCAGCATTTT. Translated, it gives CASSLTAGGGNQPQHF. The full variable domain, completed using reference TRBV7-8 and TRBJ1-5, is GAGVSQSPRYKVAKRGQDVALRCDPISGHVSLFWYQQALGQGPEFLTYFQNEAQLDKSGLPSDRFFAERPEGSVSTLKIQRTQQEDSAVYLCASSLTAGGGNQPQHFGDGTRLSIL.

There are a few counts of this clone. The chain uses TRBV29-1 and TRBJ2-1; D is uncertain. CDR3 length equals 15 residues. The germline CDR1 and CDR2 sequences are SQVTM and ANQGSEA. Trimming cost V 3 bases and J 0 bases, with 12 bases left between them. Here the CDR3 DNA reads TGCAGCGTTGACCTCAGGATCAGCTCCTACAATGAGCAGTTCTTC. This gives the protein CSVDLRISSYNEQFF.

This chain uses TRBV7-2 with TRBJ2-3; 9 nucleotides align to TRBD2. CDR1 and CDR2 from the germline V gene are SGHTA and FQGNSA. The ends lost 4 bases at V and 6 bases at J; junction bases unmatched: 8. There are 15 residues in the CDR3. CDR3 nucleotides: TGTGCCAGCAGCTACATAGCGGGAGATTTGGATACGCAGTATTTT. It is translated as CASSYIAGDLDTQYF.

The V gene is TRBV30, the J gene TRBJ2-2; 13 bases align to TRBD2. With 2 bases clipped from V and 6 bases from J, the junction kept 9 bases outside the gene matches. The CDR3 is 17 amino acids. From germline, CDR1 is GTSNPN and CDR2 SVGIG (reference sequence). For the CDR3, the DNA is TGTGCCTGGAGTCGGGGACTAGCGGGAAATATAGCCGGGGAGCTGTTTTTT. Amino acids: CAWSRGLAGNIAGELFF.